The following is a T cell receptor beta chain sequence with its context. Its antigen is not known. This sample stems from a study of radiotherapy plus CTLA-4 blockade in lung cancer. Study-wide context: An objective response was seen in approximately 17% of patients, and disease control in 31%.

Alongside CTLA-4 blockade with ipilimumab, patients with chemo-refractory metastatic non-small-cell lung cancer received focal radiation. The CDR3 sequence is 18 residues long. Trimming took 7 bases from V and 0 from J; bases not matched to a gene: 8. Germline CDR1 and CDR2: SNHLY and FYNNEI. The protocol was immunoSEQ multiplex PCR, while the TCRdb copy is restricted to in-frame clones and leaves out a portion. The repertoire consists of about 95,000 clones, with approximately 83% occurring once and the leading ten covering over 0.75%. Study observations and caveats: Reports identified early blood T cell clone dynamics, with interferon-beta, as the best response predictor. TCR clones of tumor origin grew in blood after radiotherapy plus ipilimumab.

The gene calls are TRBV2 and TRBJ2-1; 14 positions agree with TRBD2. The receptor was derived from a human donor with non-small cell lung cancer who had stable disease on radiotherapy plus ipilimumab. This specimen was peripheral blood, taken from a patient treated with radiotherapy plus ipilimumab. Written as DNA, the CDR3 is TGTGCCAGCAAGGGACTAGCGGGAGCCTTGAGCTCCTACAATGAGCAGTTCTTC. Amino acid sequence: CASKGLAGALSSYNEQFF.